This paragraph covers one TCR beta chain sequence. Its antigen is still unknown. Sequencing was performed with immunoSEQ multiplex PCR; in TCRdb, only in-frame clones are kept and a portion is missing. Among about 98,000 clones listed, more than 80% were seen once. Every patient experienced relapse after autologous stem cell transplantation, and brentuximab vedotin exposure varied. The CDR3 has 13 amino acids. In germline, CDR1 is GTSNPN, CDR2 SVGIG (reference sequence). V was shortened by 5 bases and J by 5 bases, with 15 bases between the two germline ends. The data were taken from a study of PD-1 blockade in classical Hodgkin lymphoma. General study findings and limits: Healthy donors were reported to have higher baseline TCR diversity than newly diagnosed patients. Unlike CD8+ TCR diversity, which did not rise significantly by C4D1, CD4+ TCR diversity did. Underlying causes for the observed repertoire differences were not defined, possibly disease activity or prior therapy.

The receptor was isolated from a human donor with classical Hodgkin lymphoma. The sample consisted of peripheral blood mononuclear cells (PBMCs), taken before the second cycle of nivolumab. This chain joins TRBV30 and TRBJ1-1; D possibly corresponds to TRBD1 (5 bases). The CDR3 DNA is TGTGCCTGGGACAGCTTGCATGGTACTGAAGCTTTCTTT. Its translation: CAWDSLHGTEAFF.